One sample yielded the 11 T cell receptor beta chains listed below, sequenced in a study of cytomegalovirus exposure and HLA in healthy donors. PCR involved 60 Vbeta and 13 Jbeta primers. The table came from immunoSEQ multiplex PCR; TCRdb's copy has only in-frame clones and leaves some out. The sample includes 110,000 or so clones, around 80% of them seen just once. Material: PBMCs. These receptors were taken from a male donor in good health and CMV-seronegative.

On this clone itself: Other DNA variants within this sample encode the same CDR3. The CDR3 here is CSVSEGPGDEAFF. The CDR3 DNA reads as TGCAGCGTTAGCGAGGGGCCGGGGGATGAAGCTTTCTTT. The chain recombines TRBV29-1 with TRBJ1-1; perhaps TRBD1 as D (5 bases). The CDR3 spans 13 residues. The V and J ends lost 5 bases and 7 bases respectively, with 17 bases between them. Germline V lookup: CDR1 SQVTM, CDR2 ANQGSEA.

The chain links TRBV19 to TRBJ1-5; D call uncertain. Trimming stripped 5 bases from V and 6 bases from J, with 8 bases between. The length of the CDR3 is 12 residues. Looked up from germline, CDR1 is LNHDA and CDR2 is SQIVND (reference sequence). Here the CDR3 DNA reads TGTGCCAGTAGTGAGGTGGGTCAGCCCCAGCATTTT. It translates to CASSEVGQPQHF. Based on the CDR3 plus reference TRBV19 and TRBJ1-5, the full variable domain is DGGITQSPKYLFRKEGQNVTLSCEQNLNHDAMYWYRQDPGQGLRLIYYSQIVNDFQKGDIAEGYSVSREKKESFPLTVTSAQKNPTAFYLCASSEVGQPQHFGDGTRLSIL.

The chain has TRBV18 and TRBJ1-2; the D gene is possibly TRBD1 (5 bases). This CDR3 has 13 residues. Germline V gives CDR1 KGHSH, CDR2 LQKENI. The V gene lost 0 bases and the J gene lost 8 bases, with 10 bases spanning the gap. Written as DNA, the CDR3 is TGTGCCAGCTCACCACCGGCCGGGGGAGGCTACACCTTC. This gives the protein CASSPPAGGGYTF. The full variable domain, rest sourced from reference TRBV18 and TRBJ1-2, is NAGVMQNPRHLVRRRGQEARLRCSPMKGHSHVYWYRQLPEEGLKFMVYLQKENIIDESGMPKERFSAEFPKEGPSILRIQQVVRGDSAAYFCASSPPAGGGYTFGSGTRLTVV.

This clone was recorded once. The V and J genes are TRBV9 and TRBJ2-5; TRBD1 is a possible D gene (6 bases). Trimming cost V 2 bases and J 5 bases, with 10 bases left between them. Germline CDR1 is SGDLS and CDR2 is YYNGEE. The CDR3 consists of 13 residues. The CDR3: CASSVRGSETQYF. As DNA, the CDR3 is TGTGCCAGCAGCGTGAGGGGGTCGGAGACCCAGTACTTC.

The chain carries TRBV7-9 and TRBJ2-7; 14 bases align to TRBD2. The germline V gene encodes CDR1 SEHNR and CDR2 FQNEAQ (reference sequence). The CDR3 sequence is 14 residues long. The junction had 2 bases not matched to a gene; V was cut back by 4 bases and J by 6 bases. This CDR3 is CASSSTSGRAEQYF. The CDR3 DNA reads as TGTGCCAGCAGCTCGACTAGCGGGAGGGCCGAGCAGTACTTC.

The CDR3 DNA is TGCGCCAGCAGCCAAGATCAGGGGATCGGGGAGCTGTTTTTT. Translated, it gives CASSQDQGIGELFF. This chain links TRBV4-1 with TRBJ2-2; the D gene is possibly TRBD1 (6 bases). The germline CDR1 and CDR2 sequences are MGHRA and YSYEKL. The CDR3 has 14 amino acids. Trimming removed 0 bases at V and 7 bases at J, with 9 bases between.

The genes are TRBV7-8 and TRBJ1-1; D is possibly TRBD1 (5 bases). The CDR3 sequence is 16 residues long. CDR1 SGHVS and CDR2 FQNEAQ come from the germline V gene. V gave up 0 bases and J gave up 4 bases, with 15 bases separating them. The DNA for the CDR3 is TGTGCCAGCAGCTTAGCGTCTTCCGGGGGTGTCACTGAAGCTTTCTTT. Encoded protein: CASSLASSGGVTEAFF.

The chain uses TRBV19 and TRBJ1-1, with D possibly matching TRBD1 (5 bases). This CDR3 has 15 residues. The germline V gene has CDR1 LNHDA and CDR2 SQIVND (reference sequence). Trimming pared 4 bases from V and 1 base from J, leaving 13 bases between. The CDR3 is CASSTPPGWNTEAFF. The DNA of the CDR3 is TGTGCCAGTAGTACCCCCCCAGGGTGGAACACTGAAGCTTTCTTT.

This rearrangement joins TRBV27 to TRBJ2-7, with D hard to call. Trimming stripped 2 bases from V and 3 bases from J, with 14 bases between. The V gene's germline CDR1 is MNHEY and CDR2 SMNVEV (reference sequence). The CDR3 spans 15 residues. The CDR3 reads CASSLTTLPHYEQYF. Written as DNA, the CDR3 is TGTGCCAGCAGTTTAACTACTCTACCACACTACGAGCAGTACTTC.

The chain combines TRBV11-1 with TRBJ1-3; D ambiguous. The V end was cut by 5 bases, the J end by 0 bases, with 11 bases between. The germline CDR1 and CDR2 sequences are SGHAT and FQDESV (reference sequence). CDR3 length: 15 residues. CDR3 DNA: TGTGCCAGCAGCCCAGGACTGTCCTCTGGAAACACCATATATTTT. Translated, it gives CASSPGLSSGNTIYF.

The J gene is TRBJ2-7, the V gene TRBV23-1; TRBD1 matches 10 bases. Being an ORF, TRBV23-1 has a function that is uncertain. The CDR3 has 16 amino acids. Unmatched junction bases numbered 9, after V lost 4 bases and J lost 3 bases. CDR3 sequence: CASSLPGQGGHYEQYF. Written as DNA, the CDR3 is TGCGCCAGCAGTCTACCAGGACAGGGGGGTCACTACGAGCAGTACTTC.